Listed below are T cell receptor beta chains from one sample, sequenced in a study of blood T cell repertoires in COVID-19. The data were produced by immunoSEQ multiplex PCR, yet TCRdb's version contains in-frame clones alone and is incomplete. The repertoire holds more than 200,000 clones, with 70% to 90% as singletons. The sequenced sample consisted of peripheral blood. These receptors were obtained from a woman in her twenties or thirties with COVID-19, enrolled during active disease. Both conserved end residues are part of each CDR3. D genes are given only for firm matches. Size is omitted from some rows. Given values are once, few, many or a class for expanded clones.

TRBJ1-2 | NA | TRBV5-5 | TRBD1 | TGTGCCAGCAGCCTCCGGACAGGGAGCTATGGCTACACCTTC | CASSLRTGSYGYTF
TRBJ1-2 | NA | TRBV7-6 | TRBD1 | TGTGCCAGCAGCTCGCGACAGGGATCAGGAGACTATGGCTACACCTTC | CASSSRQGSGDYGYTF
TRBJ2-1 | NA | TRBV2 | NA | TGTGCCAGCAACAGAGATAGCTCCTACAATGAGCAGTTCTTC | CASNRDSSYNEQFF
TRBJ2-7 | NA | TRBV6-5 | TRBD2 | TGTGCCAGCAGCCGGGGGACTAGCAACCACGAGCAGTACTTC | CASSRGTSNHEQYF
TRBJ2-2 | NA | TRBV9 | NA | TGTGCCAGCACCCGTACTGAGACCGGGGAGCTGTTTTTT | CASTRTETGELFF
TRBJ1-5 | NA | TRBV21-1 | NA | TGTGCCAGCAGCTCCGCAGGACAGGGAGGCAATCAGCCCCAGCATTTT | CASSSAGQGGNQPQHF
TRBJ2-3 | NA | TRBV6-6 | NA | TGTGCCAGCAGGGCGGGCGATACGCAGTATTTT | CASRAGDTQYF
TRBJ2-3 | few | TRBV3-1/TRBV3-2 | TRBD2 | TGTGCCAGCAGCCAAACTAGCGGGGGTAGGGAAGATACGCAGTATTTT | CASSQTSGGREDTQYF
TRBJ2-2 | NA | TRBV5-6 | NA | TGTGCCAGCAGCTTAGGCGGTATGGCCGGGGAGCTGTTTTTT | CASSLGGMAGELFF
TRBJ2-2 | NA | TRBV4-3 | NA | TGCGCCAGCAGCCGAGGTTGGGGGGCGAACACCGGGGAGCTGTTTTTT | CASSRGWGANTGELFF
TRBJ1-2 | NA | TRBV5-8 | NA | TGTGCCAGCAGCATAGGGATAACAGGGTTTGATTTCTATGGCTACACCTTC | CASSIGITGFDFYGYTF
TRBJ1-6 | few | TRBV27 | NA | TGTGCCAGCAGTTTAAGCCCCGGTTCACCCCTCCACTTT | CASSLSPGSPLHF
TRBJ2-5 | NA | TRBV9 | TRBD2 | TGTGCCAGCAGCGCCTCGACCATAGCGGGACAAGAGACCCAGTACTTC | CASSASTIAGQETQYF
TRBJ2-3 | few | TRBV5-4 | TRBD1 | TGTGCCAGCAGCTTGAGAACAGGGGCTTCGGATACGCAGTATTTT | CASSLRTGASDTQYF
TRBJ2-2 | NA | TRBV11-3 | TRBD2 | TGTGCCAGCAGCTTAGTCCTCCAGCGGGAGCACACCGGGGAGCTGTTTTTT | CASSLVLQREHTGELFF
TRBJ2-3 | NA | TRBV7-9 | TRBD2 | TGTGCCAGCAGCCAGCTAGCGGGGGGCTTCACAGATACGCAGTATTTT | CASSQLAGGFTDTQYF
TRBJ1-2 | NA | TRBV28 | NA | TGTGCCAGCAGTGAAGCCGGAGCGGAGGGCTACACCTTC | CASSEAGAEGYTF
TRBJ2-5 | NA | TRBV29-1 | TRBD2 | TGCAGCGTCCTAATCGGGGGGGGCCAGGAGACCCAGTACTTC | CSVLIGGGQETQYF
TRBJ2-1 | NA | TRBV6-5 | NA | TGTGCCAGCAGTCCTTCGGGGGTTAGCGGTTCCACTCCGTTCTTC | CASSPSGVSGSTPFF
TRBJ2-7 | NA | TRBV12-3/TRBV12-4 | NA | TGTGCCAGCAGCACTGACAGTTCTTACGAGCAGTACTTC | CASSTDSSYEQYF
TRBJ2-3 | NA | TRBV25-1 | TRBD1 | TGTGCCAGCGGCATTTCCATCGGGACAGGTCAGGATACGCAGTATTTT | CASGISIGTGQDTQYF
TRBJ1-5 | NA | TRBV18 | TRBD1 | TGTGCCAGCTCCACAGGGGGCATACAGCCCCAGCATTTT | CASSTGGIQPQHF
TRBJ2-7 | NA | TRBV6-5 | TRBD1 | TGTGCCAGCAGTTACAGGACAGGGTCCTACGAGCAGTACTTC | CASSYRTGSYEQYF
TRBJ2-7 | NA | TRBV7-9 | TRBD1 | TGTGCCAGCAGCTTAGCTGGGGGACAGGGGACCTACGAGCAGTACTTC | CASSLAGGQGTYEQYF
TRBJ2-5 | NA | TRBV7-2 | NA | TGTGCCAGCAGCTTACTCGCCTACCGGGGCCAAGAGACCCAGTACTTC | CASSLLAYRGQETQYF
TRBJ2-1 | NA | TRBV6-2/TRBV6-3 | TRBD2 | TGTGCCAGCAGTATGTTCCCGGGACTAGGCTACAATGAGCAGTTCTTC | CASSMFPGLGYNEQFF
TRBJ1-1 | NA | TRBV28 | TRBD1 | TGTGCCAGCAGACTTACAGGGGTGACCACTGAAGCTTTCTTT | CASRLTGVTTEAFF
TRBJ1-1 | NA | TRBV18 | NA | TGTGCCAGCTCGCGTGGAGGGAGGAACACTGAAGCTTTCTTT | CASSRGGRNTEAFF
TRBJ2-1 | once | TRBV24-1 | NA | TGTGCCACCGGACCAAACAGGGGGGGTGAGCAGTTCTTC | CATGPNRGGEQFF
TRBJ2-7 | NA | TRBV4-1 | NA | TGCGCCAGCAGCCCCAACGGTCCCGATTCGGGGTCCGCCTACGAGCAGTACTTC | CASSPNGPDSGSAYEQYF
TRBJ1-6 | NA | TRBV30 | TRBD1 | TGTGCCTGGAATCCGGGACAGGGGGCCTCACCCCTCCACTTT | CAWNPGQGASPLHF
TRBJ1-2 | NA | TRBV10-3 | NA | TGTGCCATCAGTGCGGACAGAGCTTCCTATGGCTACACCTTC | CAISADRASYGYTF
TRBJ2-5 | NA | TRBV9 | NA | TGTGCCAGCAGCAAAACAGAGAACCAAGAGACCCAGTACTTC | CASSKTENQETQYF
TRBJ1-2 | NA | TRBV28 | NA | TGTGCCAGCACTGCGGGACGGTCCCTCTATGGCTACACCTTC | CASTAGRSLYGYTF
TRBJ1-1 | NA | TRBV9 | TRBD1 | TGTGCCAGCAGCGTCGGGACAGGGGCAGCTTTCTTT | CASSVGTGAAFF
TRBJ1-1 | NA | TRBV5-1 | TRBD1 | TGCGCCAGCAGCTCGGGACAGGGAGACACTGAAGCTTTCTTT | CASSSGQGDTEAFF
TRBJ2-2 | NA | TRBV19 | NA | TGTGCCAGTAGTCTGACTGGAACGAACACCGGGGAGCTGTTTTTT | CASSLTGTNTGELFF
TRBJ2-5 | few | TRBV7-8 | TRBD2 | TGTGCCAGCAGCGCGCACACTAGCGGGAGGGCCCGGAAGGAGGAGACCCAGTACTTC | CASSAHTSGRARKEETQYF
TRBJ2-5 | NA | TRBV5-1 | NA | TGCGCCAGCAGCCCGGTGACACAGTACCAAGAGACCCAGTACTTC | CASSPVTQYQETQYF
TRBJ2-2 | NA | TRBV4-3 | TRBD1 | TGCGCCAGCAGCCAGGGACAGGGGGCGGGGACCGGGGAGCTGTTTTTT | CASSQGQGAGTGELFF
TRBJ2-5 | NA | TRBV11-3 | NA | TGTGCCAGCAGCCCCCGGACAACCTTAGAGACCCAGTACTTC | CASSPRTTLETQYF
TRBJ1-2 | NA | TRBV11-2 | TRBD1 | TGTGCCAGCAGCTTAGACAGGGGGAACTTCTACTATGGCTACACCTTC | CASSLDRGNFYYGYTF
TRBJ2-1 | few | TRBV2 | TRBD2 | TGTGCCAGCAGTGCACTAGCGGGGGAAGAGCAGTTCTTC | CASSALAGEEQFF
TRBJ2-7 | NA | TRBV12-3/TRBV12-4 | NA | TGTGCCAGCTCTTCACAGGGATCGGGCGAGCAGTACTTC | CASSSQGSGEQYF
TRBJ1-5 | NA | TRBV28 | TRBD1 | TGTGCCAGCACCCTGACAGGGGACAATCAGCCCCAGCATTTT | CASTLTGDNQPQHF
TRBJ2-6 | NA | TRBV18 | NA | TGTGCCAGCTCACTCAGGGATGCTGGGGCCAACGTCCTGACTTTC | CASSLRDAGANVLTF
TRBJ2-2 | NA | TRBV7-8 | NA | TGTGCCAGCAGCTTAGGAGGAGGGGGGGTCACCGGGGAGCTGTTTTTT | CASSLGGGGVTGELFF
TRBJ2-3 | once | TRBV27 | NA | TGTGCCAGCAGTTTATCGTTCAGGGCTAGCACAGATACGCAGTATTTT | CASSLSFRASTDTQYF
TRBJ1-4 | NA | TRBV4-3 | NA | TGCGCCAGCAGCCGAGCAACAGGGGAAAAACTGTTTTTT | CASSRATGEKLFF
TRBJ1-6 | NA | TRBV13 | NA | TGTGCCAGCAGCTTCGAGGGGGTTAATTCACCCCTCCACTTT | CASSFEGVNSPLHF